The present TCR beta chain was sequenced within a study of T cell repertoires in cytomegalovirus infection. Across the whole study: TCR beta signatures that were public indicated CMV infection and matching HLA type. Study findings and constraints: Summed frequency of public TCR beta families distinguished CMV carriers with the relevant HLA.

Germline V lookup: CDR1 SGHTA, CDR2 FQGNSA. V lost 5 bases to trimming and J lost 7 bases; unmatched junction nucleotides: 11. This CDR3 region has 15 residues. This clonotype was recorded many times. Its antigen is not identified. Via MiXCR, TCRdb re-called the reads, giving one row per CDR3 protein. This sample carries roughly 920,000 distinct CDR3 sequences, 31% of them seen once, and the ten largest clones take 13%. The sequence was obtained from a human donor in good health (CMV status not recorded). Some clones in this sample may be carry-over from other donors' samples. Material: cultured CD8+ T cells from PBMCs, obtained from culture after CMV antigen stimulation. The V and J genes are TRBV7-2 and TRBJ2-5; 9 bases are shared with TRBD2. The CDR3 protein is CASSPLSGSGGTQYF. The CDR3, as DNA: TGTGCCAGCAGCCCCCTTAGCGGGAGCGGGGGGACCCAGTACTTC.